One sample yielded the 23 T cell receptor beta chains listed below, sequenced in a study of T cell responses to AZD1222 COVID-19 vaccine. This table comes from immunoSEQ multiplex PCR, and its TCRdb copy is limited to in-frame clones, with some not included. Of about 140,000 clones detected, roughly 92% appear once; the ten largest clones hold over 1.5%. Source: peripheral blood, taken on day 0 of AZD1222 vaccination. These receptors all come from an adult in good health.

CDR3 sequence reads: CATSRGRLDTQYF. As DNA, the CDR3 is TGTGCCACCAGCCGAGGGAGACTAGATACGCAGTATTTT. The rearrangement joins TRBV15 to TRBJ2-3; D is perhaps TRBD2 (5 bases). The germline gives CDR1 LNHNV, CDR2 YYDKDF (reference sequence). Trimming removed 5 bases at V and 5 bases at J, with 11 bases between. The CDR3 is 13 residues long.

The rearrangement links TRBV5-4 to TRBJ1-3, with D tentatively TRBD1 (6 bases). The CDR3 has 16 residues. Germline V CDR1 and CDR2: SGHNT, YYREEE (reference sequence). V lost 2 bases and J 3 bases, leaving 15 bases between the germline ends. CDR3 loop: CASSLSIRGGGNTIYF. Written as DNA, the CDR3 is TGTGCCAGCAGCTTATCTATAAGAGGGGGTGGAAACACCATATATTTT.

The V gene is TRBV9, the J gene TRBJ1-3, with 9 bases aligning to TRBD1. Germline lookup yields CDR1 SGDLS and CDR2 YYNGEE. V trimming: 0 bases; J trimming: 4 bases; junction bases outside the gene matches: 2. The CDR3 covers 15 residues. CDR3: CASSVDGQGGNTIYF. CDR3 bases: TGTGCCAGCAGCGTAGATGGACAGGGGGGAAACACCATATATTTT.

The rearrangement uses TRBV5-1 and TRBJ2-1; 11 positions agree with TRBD2. CDR3 length: 16 amino acids. J gave up 4 bases and V 2 bases, and 5 bases lay outside the gene matches. Germline loops: CDR1 SGHRS, CDR2 YFSETQ. DNA for the CDR3: TGCGCCAGCAGCTTCCGGACTAGCGGGTTTTACAATGAGCAGTTCTTC. Encoded protein: CASSFRTSGFYNEQFF.

This chain links TRBV7-9 with TRBJ2-1, with TRBD2 matching 7 bases. Germline assignment: CDR1 SEHNR and CDR2 FQNEAQ (reference sequence). The CDR3 is made up of 16 amino acids. Trimming at V came to 7 bases and at J to 2 bases, leaving 11 bases not matched to a gene. CDR3 loop: CASNRVGGGTYNEQFF. The CDR3 DNA follows: TGTGCCAGCAACCGAGTCGGCGGGGGAACCTACAATGAGCAGTTCTTC.

This rearrangement joins TRBV5-1 to TRBJ1-1; 9 nucleotides match TRBD1. This CDR3 has 15 residues. The junction had 9 bases not matched to a gene; V was cut back by 6 bases and J by 3 bases. The V gene's germline CDR1 is SGHRS and CDR2 YFSETQ. The CDR3 sequence is CASTLTGGRDTEAFF. The CDR3 DNA follows: TGCGCCAGCACTTTAACAGGGGGCCGGGACACTGAAGCTTTCTTT.

The V gene is TRBV7-8, the J gene TRBJ2-1, with D maybe TRBD2 (5 bases). Germline CDR1 is SGHVS and CDR2 is FQNEAQ. The CDR3 is 14 residues long. V lost 5 bases and J lost 15, with 23 bases in between. The chain's CDR3 is CASSPTPAEKLRFF. CDR3 coding DNA: TGTGCCAGCAGCCCAACCCCAGCGGAGAAGTTGAGGTTCTTC.

The chain recombines TRBV6-1 with TRBJ1-2; D perhaps matches TRBD1 (6 bases). The V gene's germline CDR1 is MNHNS and CDR2 SASEGT. The CDR3 has 16 amino acids. Trimming cost V 1 base and J 2 bases, with 14 bases left between them. The CDR3 here is CASSEDRGAGNYGYTF. The CDR3 DNA sequence: TGTGCCAGCAGTGAAGACCGGGGGGCAGGAAACTATGGCTACACCTTC.

The chain links TRBV25-1 to TRBJ1-5; D is undetermined. Trimming took 1 base from V and 6 from J, leaving 13 bases between them. The CDR3 sequence is 15 residues long. Germline CDR1 and CDR2: MGHDK and SYGVNS. The CDR3 protein is CASSESGEGTQPQHF. In DNA, the CDR3 is TGTGCCAGCAGTGAATCCGGGGAGGGCACTCAGCCCCAGCATTTT.

The chain employs TRBV5-1 and TRBJ2-1; 14 bases fit TRBD2. Looked up from germline, CDR1 is SGHRS and CDR2 is YFSETQ. The CDR3 contains 17 residues. The V and J ends lost 4 bases and 1 base, in that order; junction bases with no gene match: 4. This CDR3 reads CASSLRTSGRSYNEQFF. DNA of the CDR3: TGCGCCAGCAGCCTGAGGACTAGCGGGAGGTCCTACAATGAGCAGTTCTTC.

J is TRBJ2-7 and V is TRBV6-6; 15 nucleotides agree with TRBD2. V was pared by 6 bases and J by 3 bases, with 18 bases of the junction left unmatched. CDR1 MNHNY and CDR2 SVGAGI come from the germline V gene (reference sequence). This CDR3 is built from 20 residues. As DNA, the CDR3 is TGTGCCAGCAGCCTCAATCCGGGACTAGCGGGAGGAGACGCATACTACGAGCAGTACTTC. As protein: CASSLNPGLAGGDAYYEQYF.

V gene TRBV18 combines with J gene TRBJ2-2; TRBD1 matches at 9 bases. CDR1 is KGHSH, CDR2 LQKENI, per germline. The V and J ends lost 4 bases and 5 bases, in that order; junction bases with no gene match: 11. This CDR3 comprises 17 residues. In nucleotides, the CDR3 is TGTGCCAGCTCACTAGCTACAGGGGGCGCGGAGACCGGGGAGCTGTTTTTT. Translation: CASSLATGGAETGELFF.

This clone was observed once. The V and J genes are TRBV25-1 and TRBJ1-3; no clear D. V dropped 3 bases and J dropped 3 bases, with 12 bases sitting between them. CDR3 size: 15 residues. Germline values: CDR1 MGHDK, CDR2 SYGVNS. The CDR3 DNA is TGTGCCAGCAGTGATTTTCCGGCAGTTGGAAACACCATATATTTT. It translates to CASSDFPAVGNTIYF.

The chain uses TRBV19 and TRBJ2-1; 14 positions agree with TRBD2. The V and J ends lost 5 bases and 5 bases, in that order; junction bases with no gene match: 5. Looked up from germline, CDR1 is LNHDA and CDR2 is SQIVND (reference sequence). The CDR3 is made up of 16 amino acids. In nucleotides, the CDR3 is TGTGCCAGTAGTCCAGGGACTAGCGGGAGTGACAATGAGCAGTTCTTC. Encoded protein: CASSPGTSGSDNEQFF. The variable domain in full, completed from reference TRBV19 and TRBJ2-1, reads DGGITQSPKYLFRKEGQNVTLSCEQNLNHDAMYWYRQDPGQGLRLIYYSQIVNDFQKGDIAEGYSVSREKKESFPLTVTSAQKNPTAFYLCASSPGTSGSDNEQFFGPGTRLTVL.

This clone was seen once. V and J are TRBV11-2 and TRBJ1-1; tentative D call: TRBD1 (6 bases). V was cut by 6 bases and J by 2 bases, with 10 bases left in between. This CDR3 is 13 amino acids long. CDR1 and CDR2 (germline): SGHAT, FQNNGV. CDR3: CASRKGGNTEAFF. The DNA for the CDR3 is TGTGCCAGCAGGAAGGGGGGAAACACTGAAGCTTTCTTT.

The chain links TRBV7-2 to TRBJ2-7; TRBD2 matches 10 bases. Looked up from germline, CDR1 is SGHTA and CDR2 is FQGNSA. This CDR3 is built from 15 residues. V lost 5 bases to trimming and J lost 6 bases; unmatched junction nucleotides: 10. CDR3 nucleotides: TGTGCCAGCAGCCCCCCCGTCGGGACTAGCGCCGAGCAGTACTTC. Residues: CASSPPVGTSAEQYF.

This chain joins TRBV7-9 and TRBJ1-6; 7 bases match TRBD1. V lost 5 bases, J lost 2 bases, and 6 bases stayed unmatched. CDR1 SEHNR and CDR2 FQNEAQ come from the germline V gene (reference sequence). The CDR3 length is 16 residues. The CDR3 DNA reads TGTGCCAGCAGCATCCGACAGGGACCCTATAATTCACCCCTCCACTTT. The encoded protein is CASSIRQGPYNSPLHF.

This clone was observed once. This sequence joins TRBV6-5 and TRBJ1-1; D remains ambiguous. CDR3 length equals 14 residues. CDR1 and CDR2 (germline): MNHEY, SVGAGI. V shed 4 bases and J shed 4 bases, with 13 bases lying between them. This chain's CDR3 is CASSWISRGTEAFF. CDR3 nucleotide sequence: TGTGCCAGCAGTTGGATCAGCCGTGGCACTGAAGCTTTCTTT.

The V call is TRBV6-1, the J call TRBJ1-3; a possible D gene is TRBD1 (6 bases). The V gene lost 3 bases and the J gene lost 14 bases, with 17 bases spanning the gap. The germline V gene encodes CDR1 MNHNS and CDR2 SASEGT. The CDR3 loop spans 13 amino acids. CDR3 residues: CASSDGQYQPLYF. Here the CDR3 DNA reads TGTGCCAGCAGTGACGGACAGTACCAACCTCTATATTTT.

The J gene is TRBJ1-4, the V gene TRBV5-1; D is possibly TRBD1 (6 bases). V shed 0 bases and J shed 5 bases, with 14 bases lying between them. This CDR3 has 16 residues. Germline values: CDR1 SGHRS, CDR2 YFSETQ. CDR3 region: CASSLARGLANEKLFF. Written as DNA, the CDR3 is TGCGCCAGCAGCTTGGCCAGGGGTTTGGCGAATGAAAAACTGTTTTTT.

V is TRBV27 and J is TRBJ2-7; the match to TRBD1 covers 7 bases. The CDR3 length is 14 residues. V trimming: 5 bases; J trimming: 6 bases; junction bases outside the gene matches: 10. Germline CDR1 MNHEY, CDR2 SMNVEV (reference sequence). CDR3 sequence (DNA): TGTGCCAGCAGTCCACGACAGGGTTCCCTCGAGCAGTACTTC. Translating gives CASSPRQGSLEQYF.

The chain recombines TRBV3-1 (or the pseudogene TRBV3-2) with TRBJ1-1; 12 bases agree with TRBD1. Losses at the gene ends were 2 bases for V and 5 bases for J; bases not matched to a gene: 12. Looked up from germline, CDR1 is LGHDT and CDR2 is YNNKEL (reference sequence). There are 18 residues in the CDR3. The CDR3 region has the DNA TGTGCCAGCAGCCAAACGGGAGGGACAGGGGGCTTTTCAACTGAAGCTTTCTTT. Its protein is CASSQTGGTGGFSTEAFF.

The chain recombines TRBV6-1 with TRBJ2-5; no clear D. The V gene's germline CDR1 is MNHNS and CDR2 SASEGT. Trimming removed 3 bases at V and 5 bases at J, with 22 bases between. CDR3 size: 17 residues. CDR3 nucleotide sequence: TGTGCCAGCAGTGACTTCCCCGGGTCCCGGGCCCGTGAGACCCAGTACTTC. Translated: CASSDFPGSRARETQYF.